One and the same sample provided the 12 T cell receptor beta chains below, sequenced in a study of blood T cell repertoires in COVID-19. Generated by immunoSEQ multiplex PCR, the TCRdb table keeps only in-frame clones and is missing some. The sample lists under 200,000 clones, over 75% occurring once. Input material: peripheral blood. The receptors here all came from a man aged 45-65 years with acute or convalescent COVID-19.

This sequence joins TRBV28 and TRBJ2-6; 7 bases fit TRBD1. CDR1 and CDR2 from the germline V gene are MDHEN and SYDVKM. The CDR3 spans 17 residues. V trimming: 8 bases; J trimming: 1 base; junction bases outside the gene matches: 11. As DNA, the CDR3 is TGTGCCAGCGGGCGACAGGGTAGAAGGTCTGGGGCCAACGTCCTGACTTTC. The encoded protein is CASGRQGRRSGANVLTF.

V is TRBV4-2 and J is TRBJ2-7; no reliable D call. The length of the CDR3 is 14 residues. Germline values: CDR1 LGHNA, CDR2 YNFKEQ. Trimming removed 1 base from V and 1 base from J, with 8 bases in between. CDR3 coding DNA: TGTGCCAGCAGCCAAGCGGCGGCGTCCTACGAGCAGTACTTC. This sequence encodes CASSQAAASYEQYF.

This clone was seen a single time. This rearrangement joins TRBV6-5 to TRBJ2-3; perhaps TRBD2 as D (5 bases). This CDR3 region has 15 residues. V shed 6 bases and J shed 0 bases, with 13 bases lying between them. Looked up from germline, CDR1 is MNHEY and CDR2 is SVGAGI. CDR3 loop: CASSLSGTSTDTQYF. As DNA, the CDR3 is TGTGCCAGCAGCCTGTCGGGAACTAGCACAGATACGCAGTATTTT.

The genes are TRBV5-1 and TRBJ2-3, with no clear D. V was pared by 2 bases and J by 6 bases, with 10 bases between. CDR1 is SGHRS and CDR2 is YFSETQ in the germline V gene. CDR3 length: 13 amino acids. The CDR3 sequence is CASSFRTWDTQYF. The CDR3 nucleotides read TGCGCCAGCAGCTTCCGCACATGGGATACGCAGTATTTT.

This chain uses TRBV6-4 with TRBJ1-2, with 9 bases that match TRBD1. There are 15 residues in the CDR3. The germline V gene has CDR1 MRHNA and CDR2 SNTAGT. The V segment lost 4 bases and the J segment 2 bases; nucleotides outside the gene matches: 5. The CDR3 DNA reads TGTGCCAGCAGTGCCGAAGGACAGGGGAACTATGGCTACACCTTC. Its protein product is CASSAEGQGNYGYTF.

The J gene is TRBJ1-5, the V gene TRBV5-4; 7 nucleotides line up with TRBD1. Germline V gene sequence: CDR1 SGHNT, CDR2 YYREEE (reference sequence). The V segment lost 7 bases and the J segment 3 bases; nucleotides outside the gene matches: 10. There are 15 residues in the CDR3. CDR3 sequence: CASSAGGGTNQPQHF. CDR3 DNA sequence: TGTGCCAGCTCGGCCGGAGGGGGCACCAATCAGCCCCAGCATTTT.

This rearrangement joins TRBV5-4 to TRBJ2-7; 8 bases match TRBD1. The V gene's germline CDR1 is SGHNT and CDR2 YYREEE (reference sequence). V was pared by 4 bases and J by 5 bases, with 8 bases of the junction left unmatched. The CDR3 spans 14 residues. The CDR3 here is CASSRQGMFDEQYV. CDR3 coding DNA: TGTGCCAGCAGCAGACAGGGGATGTTCGACGAGCAGTACGTC.

This chain joins TRBV10-3 and TRBJ2-3; tentatively, D is TRBD2 (6 bases). CDR1 ENHRY and CDR2 SYGVKD come from the germline V gene. Trimming shortened V by 5 bases and J by 5 bases, and 11 bases separated the two germline ends. The CDR3 is made up of 13 amino acids. In nucleotides, the CDR3 is TGTGCCATCAGTCCGGGAGTTGAAGATACGCAGTATTTT. This gives the protein CAISPGVEDTQYF.

This clone has just one count. The chain has TRBV28 and TRBJ1-2; 7 bases line up with TRBD1. Trimming at V came to 6 bases and at J to 9 bases, leaving 7 bases not matched to a gene. CDR3 length: 12 amino acids. The germline V gene has CDR1 MDHEN and CDR2 SYDVKM. CDR3 amino acids: CASSRQGLSYTF. The CDR3 bases are TGTGCCAGCAGCCGACAGGGATTGAGCTACACCTTC.

The J gene is TRBJ2-6, the V gene TRBV19, with 8 nucleotides matching TRBD1. This CDR3 comprises 16 residues. V was clipped by 6 bases and J by 2 bases; unmatched bases: 6. The germline V gene has CDR1 LNHDA and CDR2 SQIVND (reference sequence). The CDR3 loop is CASRPQGAAGANVLTF. CDR3 DNA: TGTGCCAGTAGACCTCAGGGGGCCGCTGGGGCCAACGTCCTGACTTTC.

The chain employs TRBV30 and TRBJ1-5; unclear D gene. V was pared by 3 bases and J by 0 bases, with 6 bases between. The CDR3 has 13 residues. Germline V gene data show CDR1 as GTSNPN and CDR2 as SVGIG (reference sequence). The DNA for the CDR3 is TGTGCCTGGAGGGTCGGTAGCAATCAGCCCCAGCATTTT. This codes for CAWRVGSNQPQHF.

The J gene is TRBJ2-1, the V gene TRBV9, with D perhaps TRBD1 (7 bases). Germline CDR1 SGDLS, CDR2 YYNGEE. This CDR3 is 16 amino acids long. V shed 0 bases and J shed 1 base, with 11 bases lying between them. This CDR3 is CASSVAGGPSYNEQFF. The CDR3 nucleotides are TGTGCCAGCAGCGTAGCAGGGGGGCCTTCCTACAATGAGCAGTTCTTC.